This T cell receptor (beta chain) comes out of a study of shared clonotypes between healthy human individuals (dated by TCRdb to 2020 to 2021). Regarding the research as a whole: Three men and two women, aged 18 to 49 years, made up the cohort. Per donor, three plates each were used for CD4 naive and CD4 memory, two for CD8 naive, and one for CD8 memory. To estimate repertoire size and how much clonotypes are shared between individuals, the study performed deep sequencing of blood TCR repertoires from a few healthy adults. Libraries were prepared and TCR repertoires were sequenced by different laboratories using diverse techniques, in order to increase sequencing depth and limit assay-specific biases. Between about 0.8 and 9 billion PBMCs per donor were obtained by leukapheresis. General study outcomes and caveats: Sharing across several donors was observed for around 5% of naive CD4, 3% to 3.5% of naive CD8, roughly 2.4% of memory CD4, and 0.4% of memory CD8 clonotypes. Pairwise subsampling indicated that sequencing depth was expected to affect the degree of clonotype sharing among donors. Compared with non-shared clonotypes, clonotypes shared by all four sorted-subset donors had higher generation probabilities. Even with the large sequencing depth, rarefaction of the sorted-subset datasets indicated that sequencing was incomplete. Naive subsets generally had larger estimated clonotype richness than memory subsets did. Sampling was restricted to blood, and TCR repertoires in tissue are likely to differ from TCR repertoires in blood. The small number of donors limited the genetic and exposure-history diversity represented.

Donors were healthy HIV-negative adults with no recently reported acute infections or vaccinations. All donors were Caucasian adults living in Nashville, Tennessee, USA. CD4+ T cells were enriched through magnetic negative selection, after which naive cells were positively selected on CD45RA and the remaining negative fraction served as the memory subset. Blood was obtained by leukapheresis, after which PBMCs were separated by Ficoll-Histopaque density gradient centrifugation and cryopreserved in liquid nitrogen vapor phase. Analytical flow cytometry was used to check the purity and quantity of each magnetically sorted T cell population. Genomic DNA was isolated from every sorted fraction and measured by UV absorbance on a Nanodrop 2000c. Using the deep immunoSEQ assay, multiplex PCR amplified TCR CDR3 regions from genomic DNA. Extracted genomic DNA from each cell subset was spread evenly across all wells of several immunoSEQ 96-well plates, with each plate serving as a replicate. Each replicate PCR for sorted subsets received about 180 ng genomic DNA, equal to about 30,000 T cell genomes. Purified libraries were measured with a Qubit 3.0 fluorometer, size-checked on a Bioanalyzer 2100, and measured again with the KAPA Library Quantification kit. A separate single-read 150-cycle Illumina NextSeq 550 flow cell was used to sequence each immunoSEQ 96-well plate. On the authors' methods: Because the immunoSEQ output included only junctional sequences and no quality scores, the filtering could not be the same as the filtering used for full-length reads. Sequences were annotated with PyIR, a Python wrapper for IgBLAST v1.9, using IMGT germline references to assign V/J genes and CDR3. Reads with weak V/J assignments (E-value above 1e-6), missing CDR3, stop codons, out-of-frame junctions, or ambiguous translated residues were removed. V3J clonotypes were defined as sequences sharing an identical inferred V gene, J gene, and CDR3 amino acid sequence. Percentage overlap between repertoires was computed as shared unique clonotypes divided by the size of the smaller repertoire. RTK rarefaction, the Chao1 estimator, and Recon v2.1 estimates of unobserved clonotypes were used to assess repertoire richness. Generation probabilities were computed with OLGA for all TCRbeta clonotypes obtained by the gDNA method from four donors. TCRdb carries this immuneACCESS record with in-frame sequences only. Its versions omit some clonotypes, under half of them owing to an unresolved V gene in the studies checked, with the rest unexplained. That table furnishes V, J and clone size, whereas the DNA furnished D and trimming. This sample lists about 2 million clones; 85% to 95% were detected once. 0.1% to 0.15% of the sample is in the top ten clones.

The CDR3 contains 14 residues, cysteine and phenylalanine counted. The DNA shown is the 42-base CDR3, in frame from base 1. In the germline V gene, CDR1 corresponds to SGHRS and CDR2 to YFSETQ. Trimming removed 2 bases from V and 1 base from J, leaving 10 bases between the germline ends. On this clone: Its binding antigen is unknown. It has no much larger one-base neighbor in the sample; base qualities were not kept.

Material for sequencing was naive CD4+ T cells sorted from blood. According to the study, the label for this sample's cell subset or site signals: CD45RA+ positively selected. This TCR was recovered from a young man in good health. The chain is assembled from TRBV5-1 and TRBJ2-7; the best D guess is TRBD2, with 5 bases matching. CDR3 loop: CASSFNGGSYEQYF. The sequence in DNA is TGCGCCAGCAGCTTCAACGGAGGTTCCTACGAGCAGTACTTC.